These T cell receptor beta chains were read from a single sample in a study of a mutant IDH1 vaccine in newly diagnosed glioma. These TCRs are of unknown antigen specificity. Assay used: immunoSEQ multiplex PCR; TCRdb lists only in-frame clones, some missing. Of approximately 80,000 clones listed, roughly four fifths were seen once; the top ten hold 4% to 5.5%. Sequencing used PBMCs, obtained from a glioma patient whose treatment included an IDH1 peptide vaccine. Source of these receptors: a man aged 35-49 years with glioma. Both conserved end residues are trimmed from each CDR3. Fields, in order: J gene, V gene, CDR3 protein.

TRBJ2-2 | TRBV19 | AVRTENTGELF
TRBJ1-5 | TRBV6-4 | ASSDSPTNQPQH
TRBJ1-2 | TRBV19 | ASTGRAGANYGYT
TRBJ1-2 | TRBV7-2 | ASSFRIRGYT
TRBJ1-1 | TRBV12-5 | ASGSRTGVHGAF
TRBJ2-7 | TRBV18 | ASSPPKPGDSYEQY
TRBJ2-1 | TRBV6-1 | ASRAGTGGLGEQF
TRBJ2-2 | TRBV7-2 | ASSLEGGRDTGELF
TRBJ2-2 | TRBV13 | ASSNRGTGELF
TRBJ1-5 | TRBV4-3 | ASSQYPGTGNSNQPQH
TRBJ1-1 | TRBV5-1 | ASSLAGDTEAF
TRBJ2-7 | TRBV5-1 | ASSQTPSYEQY
TRBJ2-7 | TRBV21-1 | ASSHGQEVPYEQY
TRBJ2-5 | TRBV5-3 | ARSRDCRDLQETQY
TRBJ1-2 | TRBV7-9 | ASSPLEGGYT
TRBJ2-7 | TRBV5-6 | ASSSRTSGSRWSYEQY
TRBJ1-5 | TRBV29-1 | SVPRVGQRGNQPQH
TRBJ2-5 | TRBV11-2 | ASSPGGPTGETQY
TRBJ2-7 | TRBV18 | ASSQATGSYEQY
TRBJ2-3 | TRBV6-6 | ASSSTDRGTDTQY
TRBJ2-7 | TRBV29-1 | SVEGPTGLHEQY
TRBJ2-2 | TRBV11-2 | ASSRGLAYEYGELF
TRBJ2-2 | TRBV2 | ASSEARTTGELF
TRBJ2-7 | TRBV7-9 | ASSRRGREQY
TRBJ2-5 | TRBV18 | ASSPSETQY
TRBJ1-1 | TRBV7-8 | ASSLGSAGRDTEAF
TRBJ2-4 | TRBV11-1 | ASSLDSTAKNIQY
TRBJ1-6 | TRBV30 | AWSSAGPFTLH
TRBJ2-1 | TRBV28 | ASSLRSYEQF
TRBJ1-2 | TRBV14 | ASSQDRLGVGYT
TRBJ2-7 | TRBV5-1 | ASSPGITYEQY
TRBJ2-3 | TRBV2 | ASKLAGGVTDTQY
TRBJ1-2 | TRBV5-6 | ASSTWGRSFYGYT